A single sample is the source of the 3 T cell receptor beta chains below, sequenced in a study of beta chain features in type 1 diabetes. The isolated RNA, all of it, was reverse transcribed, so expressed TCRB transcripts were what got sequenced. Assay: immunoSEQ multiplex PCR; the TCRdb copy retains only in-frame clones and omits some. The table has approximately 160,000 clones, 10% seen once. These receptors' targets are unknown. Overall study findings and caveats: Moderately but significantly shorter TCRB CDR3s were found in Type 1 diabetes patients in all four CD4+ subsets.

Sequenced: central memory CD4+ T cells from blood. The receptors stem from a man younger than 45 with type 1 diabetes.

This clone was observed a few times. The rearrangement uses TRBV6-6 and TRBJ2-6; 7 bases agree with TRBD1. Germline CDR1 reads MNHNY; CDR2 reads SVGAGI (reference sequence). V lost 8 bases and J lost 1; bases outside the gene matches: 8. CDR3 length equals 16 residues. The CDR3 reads CASQDRDASGANVLTF. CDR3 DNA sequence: TGTGCCAGCCAAGACAGGGATGCATCTGGGGCCAACGTCCTGACTTTC.

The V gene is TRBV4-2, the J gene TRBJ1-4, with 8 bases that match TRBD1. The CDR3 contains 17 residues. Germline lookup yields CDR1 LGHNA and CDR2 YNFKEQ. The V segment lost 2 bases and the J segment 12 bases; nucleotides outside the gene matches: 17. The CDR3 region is CASSQSVTGTGLIELFF. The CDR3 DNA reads TGTGCCAGCAGCCAATCAGTCACCGGGACAGGTCTAATCGAACTGTTTTTT.

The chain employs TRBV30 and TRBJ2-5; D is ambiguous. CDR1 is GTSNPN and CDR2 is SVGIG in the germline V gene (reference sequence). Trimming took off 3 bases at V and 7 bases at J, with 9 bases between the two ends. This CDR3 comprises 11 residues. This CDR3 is CAWRGGRTQYF. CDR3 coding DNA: TGTGCCTGGAGGGGTGGGCGGACCCAGTACTTC.